A single sample is the source of the 24 T cell receptor beta chains below, sequenced in a study of blood T cell repertoires in COVID-19. The protocol was immunoSEQ multiplex PCR, while the TCRdb copy is restricted to in-frame clones and leaves out a portion. The table lists 100,000 to 150,000 clones, over 75% of them singletons. The sample was peripheral blood. The receptors stem from a woman aged 80 or over with acute or convalescent COVID-19.

Turning to this clone: One end of the junction is discordant with germline, which a read error may explain. The J gene is TRBJ1-1, the V gene TRBV6-6; 9 positions match TRBD1. The CDR3 length is 14 residues. The germline gives CDR1 MNHNY, CDR2 SVGAGI (reference sequence). CDR3 in amino acids: CASSDSGQGVEAFF. In nucleotides, the CDR3 is TGTGCCAGCAGTGACTCGGGACAGGGAGTTGAAGCTTTCTTT.

The genes are TRBV6-2 or TRBV6-3 and TRBJ1-1; unclear D gene. This CDR3 spans 13 amino acids. V lost 2 bases, J lost 3 bases, and 7 bases lay in between. Germline CDR1 and CDR2: MNHEY and SVGEGT. The CDR3 loop is CASSYTRDTEAFF. The CDR3 region has the DNA TGTGCCAGCAGTTACACCCGGGACACTGAAGCTTTCTTT.

The chain combines TRBV27 with TRBJ2-4; 7 bases are a match to TRBD2. CDR1 and CDR2 (germline): MNHEY, SMNVEV (reference sequence). This CDR3 region has 14 residues. V lost 6 bases and J lost 7; bases outside the gene matches: 9. CDR3: CASRTSGALNIQYF. The CDR3 region has the DNA TGTGCCAGCAGAACGAGCGGGGCTCTCAACATTCAGTACTTC.

This clone appeared a few times. CDR3 residues: CASSHGGAMNTEAFF. The CDR3 coding sequence is TGCGCCAGCAGCCATGGGGGGGCAATGAACACTGAAGCTTTCTTT. The chain uses TRBV5-1 and TRBJ1-1; D may be TRBD1 (6 bases). Germline assignment: CDR1 SGHRS and CDR2 YFSETQ. The CDR3 runs 15 residues. The germline V and J ends were trimmed by 4 bases and 0 bases, with 13 bases remaining between them.

CDR3 DNA: TGTGCCAGCAGCTTCGCTCGGAGTGAAGCTTTCTTT. It yields the protein CASSFARSEAFF. The V call is TRBV7-2, the J call TRBJ1-1; D ambiguous. Germline CDR1 and CDR2: SGHTA and FQGNSA. This CDR3 comprises 12 residues. V lost 3 bases, J lost 7 bases, and 9 bases lay in between.

The rearrangement links TRBV7-3 to TRBJ2-2, with 7 bases that match TRBD1. The CDR3 is 14 residues long. Germline V gives CDR1 SGHTA, CDR2 FQGTGA. The V segment lost 5 bases and the J segment 6 bases; nucleotides outside the gene matches: 6. CDR3 region: CASSLTRGSGELFF. Here the CDR3 DNA reads TGTGCCAGCAGCCTTACCAGGGGGTCCGGGGAGCTGTTTTTT.

As for this clone: Other DNA sequences from this sample encode an identical CDR3 as well. This rearrangement joins TRBV5-1 to TRBJ2-3; 10 bases are a match to TRBD2. The germline CDR1 and CDR2 sequences are SGHRS and YFSETQ. This CDR3 is built from 16 residues. V lost 0 bases and J lost 1; bases outside the gene matches: 2. CDR3 region: CASSLGGTSGTDTQYF. In nucleotides, the CDR3 is TGCGCCAGCAGCTTGGGGGGGACTAGCGGCACAGATACGCAGTATTTT.

V usage is TRBV6-5 and J usage is TRBJ2-3, with 7 bases fitting TRBD2. Per germline, CDR1 MNHEY and CDR2 SVGAGI. The CDR3 is made up of 15 amino acids. With 7 bases clipped from V and 2 bases from J, the junction kept 9 bases outside the gene matches. This chain's CDR3 is CASNPGRVATDTQYF. The CDR3 DNA is TGTGCCAGCAACCCGGGGAGGGTAGCCACAGATACGCAGTATTTT.

In this sample, this clone turned up a few times. The gene calls are TRBV7-9 and TRBJ1-2; D is unresolved. The V gene's germline CDR1 is SEHNR and CDR2 FQNEAQ (reference sequence). V lost 5 bases and J 8 bases, leaving 30 bases between the germline ends. This CDR3 is 18 amino acids long. The CDR3 protein is CASSISPSRRRKDYGYTF. CDR3 bases: TGTGCCAGCAGCATCTCCCCCAGCCGGAGGAGGAAGGATTACGGCTACACCTTC.

This chain joins TRBV12-5 and TRBJ1-1; a weak D match, TRBD1 (5 bases). Deletions cut 6 bases from V and 2 bases from J, with 13 bases between. Germline loops: CDR1 LGHNT, CDR2 FRNRAP. This CDR3 is 14 amino acids long. The CDR3 coding sequence is TGTGCTAGTGGCCTCAGGGAGGCAAACACTGAAGCTTTCTTT. Encoded protein: CASGLREANTEAFF.

With respect to this clone: The sample carries other DNA sequences with the same CDR3. This rearrangement joins TRBV5-1 to TRBJ1-1; D may be TRBD1 (6 bases). Deletions cut 3 bases from V and 2 bases from J, with 11 bases between. This CDR3 has 14 residues. Germline loops: CDR1 SGHRS, CDR2 YFSETQ. The CDR3: CASSSGQPNTEAFF. The CDR3 nucleotides read TGCGCCAGCAGCTCTGGACAGCCTAACACTGAAGCTTTCTTT. The full variable domain, in which reference TRBV5-1 and TRBJ1-1 provide the parts outside the CDR3, is KAGVTQTPRYLIKTRGQQVTLSCSPISGHRSVSWYQQTPGQGLQFLFEYFSETQRNKGNFPGRFSGRQFSNSRSEMNVSTLELGDSALYLCASSSGQPNTEAFFGQGTRLTVV.

The chain links TRBV11-2 to TRBJ1-6; D call uncertain. Germline values: CDR1 SGHAT, CDR2 FQNNGV. This CDR3 is built from 14 residues. Trimming took 5 bases from V and 6 from J, leaving 11 bases between them. The CDR3 nucleotides are TGTGCCAGCAGCCTGGGCGGGCGTAATTCACCCCTCCACTTT. Its protein product is CASSLGGRNSPLHF.

The chain is built from TRBV5-4 and TRBJ1-2; D unclear. Per germline, CDR1 SGHNT and CDR2 YYREEE (reference sequence). This CDR3 region has 13 residues. The V end was cut by 0 bases, the J end by 3 bases, with 6 bases between. The CDR3 is CASSLGGYYGYTF. Here the CDR3 DNA reads TGTGCCAGCAGCTTGGGCGGGTACTATGGCTACACCTTC.

This chain joins TRBV3-1 (or the pseudogene TRBV3-2) and TRBJ2-2; 8 bases map to TRBD2. The CDR3 consists of 16 residues. Losses at the gene ends were 2 bases for V and 7 bases for J; bases not matched to a gene: 9. The V gene's germline CDR1 is LGHDT and CDR2 YNNKEL (reference sequence). CDR3 nucleotides: TGTGCCAGCAGCCAAATTTCAACAGCGGGGGTCGGGGAGCTGTTTTTT. Encoded protein: CASSQISTAGVGELFF.

J is TRBJ2-3 and V is TRBV11-2; the D gene is possibly TRBD2 (7 bases). The CDR3 extends over 19 amino acids. V was trimmed by 4 bases and J by 4 bases, leaving 27 bases between them. Germline-derived CDR1 and CDR2 are SGHAT and FQNNGV. The CDR3 here is CASSSRRLIAGASSDTQYF. In DNA form, the CDR3 reads TGTGCCAGCAGCTCCCGACGATTAATTGCGGGGGCTTCATCAGATACGCAGTATTTT.

The rearrangement links TRBV28 to TRBJ1-2; D is perhaps TRBD1 (6 bases). The CDR3 is 18 amino acids. From germline, CDR1 is MDHEN and CDR2 SYDVKM. The V end lost 7 bases, the J end lost 1 base, and 25 bases lay between the germline ends. The CDR3 region is CASKKRGGQSHNNYGYTF. CDR3 sequence (DNA): TGTGCCAGCAAAAAACGCGGGGGACAATCCCATAATAACTATGGCTACACCTTC.

The chain carries TRBV10-3 and TRBJ1-1, with D unclear. The germline V gene encodes CDR1 ENHRY and CDR2 SYGVKD. V was shortened by 3 bases and J by 4 bases, with 12 bases between the two germline ends. The CDR3 totals 14 residues. This chain's CDR3 is CAISDTTGGTEAFF. The CDR3 coding sequence is TGTGCCATCAGTGATACGACCGGAGGCACTGAAGCTTTCTTT.

The chain combines TRBV2 with TRBJ2-7, with a tentative D call TRBD1 (5 bases). The CDR3 has 13 amino acids. Trimming removed 7 bases from V and 5 bases from J, with 15 bases in between. The germline gives CDR1 SNHLY, CDR2 FYNNEI. CDR3 residues: CASKQGSVDEQYV. CDR3 coding DNA: TGTGCCAGCAAGCAGGGCAGCGTAGACGAGCAGTACGTC.

CDR3 in DNA: TGCGCCAGCAGTGAGAGCAGGGATTCACCCCTCCACTTT. Protein: CASSESRDSPLHF. The rearrangement links TRBV10-2 to TRBJ1-6; D may be TRBD1 (5 bases). From germline, CDR1 is WSHSY and CDR2 SAAADI. V was cut by 2 bases and J by 8 bases, with 7 bases left in between. CDR3 length: 13 residues.

The chain carries TRBV6-2 or TRBV6-3 and TRBJ2-1; D is possibly TRBD2 (6 bases). There are 18 residues in the CDR3. Trimming removed 2 bases at V and 7 bases at J, with 24 bases between. Germline CDR1 MNHEY, CDR2 SVGEGT. CDR3: CASSYRSGGTAPRNEQFF. For the CDR3, the DNA is TGTGCCAGCAGTTACCGGAGCGGCGGGACCGCCCCCAGGAATGAGCAGTTCTTC.

This clone was detected once. V usage is TRBV2 and J usage is TRBJ2-7; 7 bases agree with TRBD2. The CDR3 loop spans 12 amino acids. Germline trimming cut 3 bases from V and 8 bases from J; bases unmatched to any gene: 4. The germline gives CDR1 SNHLY, CDR2 FYNNEI. CDR3 amino acids: CASSDERGKQYF. The CDR3 DNA reads TGTGCCAGCAGTGACGAGCGGGGAAAGCAGTACTTC. The full variable domain, with the rest looked up from reference TRBV2 and TRBJ2-7, is EPEVTQTPSHQVTQMGQEVILRCVPISNHLYFYWYRQILGQKVEFLVSFYNNEISEKSEIFDDQFSVERPDGSNFTLKIRSTKLEDSAMYFCASSDERGKQYFGPGTRLTVT.

The chain uses TRBV5-1 and TRBJ2-5; D is perhaps TRBD2 (6 bases). The length of the CDR3 is 15 residues. CDR1 and CDR2 from the germline V gene are SGHRS and YFSETQ. Trimming took off 4 bases at V and 5 bases at J, with 18 bases between the two ends. This chain's CDR3 is CASSTGLPRLETQYF. The CDR3 nucleotides are TGCGCCAGCAGCACCGGACTACCACGTTTGGAGACCCAGTACTTC.

The chain carries TRBV5-1 and TRBJ1-5, with a possible D match to TRBD1 (5 bases). V lost 2 bases and J 2 bases, leaving 8 bases between the germline ends. The CDR3 contains 14 residues. Germline-derived CDR1 and CDR2 are SGHRS and YFSETQ. This CDR3 reads CASSFKGGNQPQHF. The CDR3 coding sequence is TGCGCCAGCAGCTTCAAAGGGGGCAATCAGCCCCAGCATTTT.

The chain recombines TRBV3-1 (or the pseudogene TRBV3-2) with TRBJ1-1; D not resolved. The CDR3 contains 14 residues. CDR1 is LGHDT, CDR2 YNNKEL, per germline (reference sequence). V dropped 1 base and J dropped 1 base, with 7 bases sitting between them. The CDR3, as DNA: TGTGCCAGCAGCCAAGTGTTCCAGAACACTGAAGCTTTCTTT. Protein product: CASSQVFQNTEAFF.